Listed here are 20 T cell receptor beta chains from one sample, sequenced in a study of CD8 T cells in Susac syndrome. RNA, at about 0.45 to 1 ug, was reverse transcribed with random hexamers. In TCRdb, the immunoSEQ multiplex PCR reads were re-called with MiXCR into one record per CDR3 protein. The sample contains approximately 120,000 distinct CDR3 sequences, around 94% of which appear only once. Sequencing used CD4+ T cells from PBMCs. These receptors came from a human donor in good health.

The chain links TRBV20-1 to TRBJ1-2, with D perhaps matching TRBD1 (6 bases). CDR1 DFQATT and CDR2 SNEGSKA come from the germline V gene (reference sequence). Trimming stripped 7 bases from V and 8 bases from J, with 14 bases between. The CDR3 extends over 11 amino acids. The CDR3 sequence is CSGQEGRGYTF. The DNA of the CDR3 is TGCAGTGGACAGGAAGGGCGAGGCTACACCTTC.

This chain connects TRBV5-1 to TRBJ1-4; D unclear. Germline V gene sequence: CDR1 SGHRS, CDR2 YFSETQ. Deletions cut 1 base from V and 0 bases from J, with 10 bases between. The CDR3 consists of 16 residues. The CDR3 nucleotides are TGCGCCAGCAGCTTGAATCAAGGCGCAACTAATGAAAAACTGTTTTTT. This translates into CASSLNQGATNEKLFF.

The rearrangement uses TRBV2 and TRBJ1-1, with D possibly being TRBD1 (6 bases). In germline, CDR1 is SNHLY, CDR2 FYNNEI. The CDR3 sequence is 14 residues long. Trimming pared 2 bases from V and 3 bases from J, leaving 10 bases between. The CDR3 DNA is TGTGCCAGCAGTGAAACGGGGGGCTACACTGAAGCTTTCTTT. It translates to CASSETGGYTEAFF.

V and J are TRBV5-4 and TRBJ2-7, with D possibly being TRBD2 (8 bases). The V gene's germline CDR1 is SGHNT and CDR2 YYREEE (reference sequence). V shed 3 bases and J shed 7 bases, with 23 bases lying between them. CDR3 size: 16 residues. The CDR3 coding sequence is TGTGCCAGCAGCTCCTCCGGGGGGGGACAGCCGGGGGAGCAGTACTTC. It encodes CASSSSGGGQPGEQYF.

The chain is built from TRBV10-2 and TRBJ1-5; D gene ambiguous. The germline V gene has CDR1 WSHSY and CDR2 SAAADI. This CDR3 is built from 15 residues. The V end lost 0 bases, the J end lost 7 bases, and 13 bases lay between the germline ends. This CDR3 is CASSESPPTGQPQHF. The DNA for the CDR3 is TGCGCCAGCAGTGAGTCGCCCCCAACGGGGCAGCCCCAGCATTTT.

The V call is TRBV19, the J call TRBJ2-7, with unresolved D. Germline values: CDR1 LNHDA, CDR2 SQIVND (reference sequence). The CDR3 is 14 amino acids. The V end was cut by 0 bases, the J end by 0 bases, with 6 bases between. This CDR3 reads CASSIEGDSYEQYF. Here the CDR3 DNA reads TGTGCCAGTAGTATAGAGGGCGACTCCTACGAGCAGTACTTC.

J is TRBJ1-1 and V is TRBV7-2; 7 bases map to TRBD1. After removal of 5 bases from V and 3 bases from J, the junction contained 6 bases not matched to a gene. CDR3 length: 14 residues. CDR1 SGHTA and CDR2 FQGNSA come from the germline V gene. The CDR3 is CASSVTRGDTEAFF. The CDR3 nucleotides are TGTGCCAGCAGCGTGACCAGGGGGGACACTGAAGCTTTCTTT.

The chain carries TRBV19 and TRBJ2-6, with a possible D match to TRBD1 (5 bases). The CDR3 has 14 residues. Germline V gene lookup returns CDR1 LNHDA and CDR2 SQIVND (reference sequence). Trimming took off 7 bases at V and 2 bases at J, with 9 bases between the two ends. This CDR3 is CASNQGAGANVLTF. The CDR3 bases are TGTGCCAGTAATCAAGGGGCTGGGGCCAACGTCCTGACTTTC.

The CDR3 region is CASSIEGNEQYF. Here the CDR3 DNA reads TGTGCCAGCAGTATCGAAGGGAACGAGCAGTACTTC. The V gene is TRBV28, the J gene TRBJ2-7; D remains ambiguous. Trimming shortened V by 5 bases and J by 5 bases, and 10 bases separated the two germline ends. The CDR3 spans 12 residues. The V gene's germline CDR1 is MDHEN and CDR2 SYDVKM.

The J gene is TRBJ2-1, the V gene TRBV12-3 or TRBV12-4; no definite D call. Trimming stripped 1 base from V and 6 bases from J, with 4 bases between. CDR3 size: 12 residues. In DNA, the CDR3 is TGTGCCAGCAGTTTAGACGTCAATGAGCAGTTCTTC. Protein product: CASSLDVNEQFF.

V usage is TRBV6-5 and J usage is TRBJ2-7; D uncertain. The CDR3 contains 14 residues. With 6 bases removed from V and 6 bases from J, the gap between germline ends came to 18 bases. From germline, CDR1 is MNHEY and CDR2 SVGAGI. CDR3 amino acids: CASRPRDSSTEQYF. CDR3 coding DNA: TGTGCCAGCAGACCCAGAGATTCCTCTACCGAGCAGTACTTC.

This clonotype was counted a single time. V usage is TRBV2 and J usage is TRBJ1-5, with 8 bases that match TRBD1. The ends lost 4 bases at V and 6 bases at J; junction bases unmatched: 5. This CDR3 has 14 residues. Germline V gene lookup returns CDR1 SNHLY and CDR2 FYNNEI. The CDR3 here is CASSGTGRSQPQHF. The CDR3 nucleotides read TGTGCCAGCAGTGGGACAGGGCGTAGTCAGCCCCAGCATTTT.

The CDR3 bases are TGTGCCAGCAGTTTAAAATTCGCAGGTTTCGCCCAAGAGACCCAGTACTTC. It is translated as CASSLKFAGFAQETQYF. The chain employs TRBV27 and TRBJ2-5; D is unresolved. Trimming stripped 2 bases from V and 1 base from J, with 17 bases between. CDR1 MNHEY and CDR2 SMNVEV come from the germline V gene (reference sequence). CDR3 length equals 17 residues.

The V gene is TRBV7-2, the J gene TRBJ2-1, with D maybe TRBD2 (5 bases). Germline V gene lookup returns CDR1 SGHTA and CDR2 FQGNSA. Trimming removed 1 base from V and 4 bases from J, with 11 bases in between. CDR3 length: 15 residues. The CDR3 nucleotides read TGTGCCAGCAGCTTAGACAGCGGCCAGTACAATGAGCAGTTCTTC. It encodes CASSLDSGQYNEQFF. Using reference TRBV7-2 and TRBJ2-1 for the parts outside the CDR3, the full variable domain is GAGVSQSPSNKVTEKGKDVELRCDPISGHTALYWYRQSLGQGLEFLIYFQGNSAPDKSGLPSDRFSAERTGGSVSTLTIQRTQQEDSAVYLCASSLDSGQYNEQFFGPGTRLTVL.

CDR3: CASTRGGRNIQYF. In DNA, the CDR3 is TGCGCCAGCACCCGGGGGGGCCGGAACATTCAGTACTTC. The gene calls are TRBV10-2 and TRBJ2-4; TRBD2 aligns across 8 bases. The CDR3 is 13 residues long. The V gene's germline CDR1 is WSHSY and CDR2 SAAADI. J was trimmed by 7 bases and V by 7 bases; bases with no gene match: 6.

The chain joins TRBV19 to TRBJ1-2; D is uncertain. Trimming took 3 bases from V and 6 from J, leaving 20 bases between them. Germline values: CDR1 LNHDA, CDR2 SQIVND (reference sequence). The CDR3 extends over 16 amino acids. In DNA, the CDR3 is TGTGCCAGTAGTATCAGAGGACGGTTGGATAATGATGGCTACACCTTC. This translates into CASSIRGRLDNDGYTF. Together with reference TRBV19 and TRBJ1-2, the CDR3 gives the full variable domain: DGGITQSPKYLFRKEGQNVTLSCEQNLNHDAMYWYRQDPGQGLRLIYYSQIVNDFQKGDIAEGYSVSREKKESFPLTVTSAQKNPTAFYLCASSIRGRLDNDGYTFGSGTRLTVV.

The rearrangement uses TRBV2 and TRBJ2-1, with a weak D call TRBD1 (6 bases). The V end was cut by 7 bases, the J end by 8 bases, with 9 bases between. The CDR3 runs to 11 residues. The germline CDR1 and CDR2 sequences are SNHLY and FYNNEI. CDR3 bases: TGTGCCAGCACCACAGGGCATGAGCAGTTCTTC. The encoded protein is CASTTGHEQFF.

The chain recombines TRBV7-2 with TRBJ2-2, with 11 nucleotides matching TRBD2. This CDR3 is built from 15 residues. Germline CDR1 reads SGHTA; CDR2 reads FQGNSA. Trimming took 4 bases from V and 5 from J; bases not matched to a gene: 3. The CDR3 DNA reads as TGTGCCAGCAGCTCAAGACTAGCGGGGACCGGGGAGCTGTTTTTT. Its translation is CASSSRLAGTGELFF.

V is TRBV14 and J is TRBJ2-7; D not resolved. V was shortened by 4 bases and J by 3 bases, with 16 bases between the two germline ends. Germline CDR1 reads SGHDN; CDR2 reads FVKESK. The CDR3 is 15 amino acids. CDR3 nucleotides: TGTGCCAGCAGCCTTGCCCGTATAGGATTCTACGAGCAGTACTTC. Its protein product is CASSLARIGFYEQYF.

This clonotype was seen just once. One junction end does not reproduce the germline sequence, and a read error may be involved. V usage is TRBV12-3 or TRBV12-4 and J usage is TRBJ2-4; the D call may be TRBD1 or TRBD2 (8 bases each). The CDR3 consists of 13 residues. The CDR3 DNA follows: TGTGCCAGCAGTTTATATACAGGGGGACTAGAGCACTTC. It specifies CASSLYTGGLEHF.